The 19 T cell receptor beta chains reported below all come from one sample, sequenced in a study of identical twins. A single record per CDR3 protein comes from TCRdb applying MiXCR to the 5' RACE reads. This table has about 250,000 distinct CDR3 sequences, approximately 8.3% appearing once. In addition, the sample was reused for a study of yellow fever vaccine responses in identical twins.

The sample taken for sequencing was CD8+ T cells sorted from blood. Receptors originate from a young woman in good health.

This clonotype was counted a few times. V gene TRBV7-9 combines with J gene TRBJ2-2, with 7 bases aligning to TRBD1. From germline, CDR1 is SEHNR and CDR2 FQNEAQ (reference sequence). V lost 4 bases to trimming and J lost 7 bases; unmatched junction nucleotides: 6. The CDR3 contains 14 residues. CDR3 bases: TGTGCCAGCAGCTCAACAGGGGATGGCGGGGAGCTGTTTTTT. It is translated as CASSSTGDGGELFF.

A few counts support this clonotype. The chain carries TRBV6-4 and TRBJ2-3, with TRBD1 matching 9 bases. CDR3 length: 15 residues. J gave up 0 bases and V 8 bases, and 6 bases lay outside the gene matches. The germline CDR1 and CDR2 sequences are MRHNA and SNTAGT. The CDR3 here is CASSPGTGSTDTQYF. CDR3 coding DNA: TGTGCCAGCTCACCCGGGACAGGGAGCACAGATACGCAGTATTTT.

The rearrangement links TRBV4-3 to TRBJ2-7, with 8 bases lining up with TRBD1. The CDR3 covers 16 residues. With 0 bases clipped from V and 0 bases from J, the junction kept 4 bases outside the gene matches. Germline V gives CDR1 LGHNA, CDR2 YSLEER. The CDR3 region is CASSQDRDRSSYEQYF. Written as DNA, the CDR3 is TGCGCCAGCAGCCAAGATCGGGACAGGAGCTCCTACGAGCAGTACTTC.

This clonotype was seen only a few times. The chain links TRBV27 to TRBJ2-2, with D maybe TRBD2 (5 bases). Germline CDR1 is MNHEY and CDR2 is SMNVEV (reference sequence). Trimming cost V 6 bases and J 0 bases, with 23 bases left between them. The CDR3 runs to 19 residues. The CDR3 loop reads CASSPGRLTLLANTGELFF. The CDR3 region has the DNA TGTGCCAGCAGCCCTGGGAGACTAACTCTCCTCGCGAACACCGGGGAGCTGTTTTTT.

This clonotype was picked up a small number of times. The chain has TRBV21-1 and TRBJ2-7; the D call of TRBD1 is as the table states it, not checked on the DNA. TRBV21-1 is designated a pseudogene. This CDR3 comprises 17 residues. CDR3 bases: TGTGCCAGCAGCAAAGATTGTCGAGACAGGGTGGTTAGGGAGCAGTACTTC. This encodes CASSKDCRDRVVREQYF.

The sample holds many counts of this clonotype. This rearrangement joins TRBV27 to TRBJ2-7; D might be TRBD1 (5 bases). This CDR3 region has 13 residues. Per germline, CDR1 MNHEY and CDR2 SMNVEV (reference sequence). The ends were cut back, 3 bases at V and 6 bases at J, with 12 bases in the middle. CDR3 sequence reads: CASSFGRAGEQYF. The CDR3 DNA follows: TGTGCCAGCAGTTTTGGCAGGGCAGGCGAGCAGTACTTC.

This clonotype was seen ten or more times. The J gene is TRBJ2-5, the V gene TRBV7-9; no reliable D call. The V gene's germline CDR1 is SEHNR and CDR2 FQNEAQ (reference sequence). CDR3 length equals 14 residues. V gave up 0 bases and J gave up 1 base, with 6 bases separating them. CDR3 sequence reads: CASSLAGLQETQYF. CDR3 bases: TGTGCCAGCAGCTTAGCAGGGCTCCAAGAGACCCAGTACTTC.

This clonotype turned up a few times. V gene TRBV11-2 combines with J gene TRBJ2-1; D possibly matches TRBD1 or TRBD2 (5 bases each). Germline V gene data show CDR1 as SGHAT and CDR2 as FQNNGV. CDR3 length: 16 amino acids. Trimming cost V 5 bases and J 5 bases, with 19 bases left between them. CDR3: CASSQGDGPFNNEQFF. For the CDR3, the DNA is TGTGCCAGCAGCCAAGGGGACGGACCTTTCAACAATGAGCAGTTCTTC.

This clonotype was counted a few times. The gene calls are TRBV28 and TRBJ1-5, with D tentatively TRBD1 (5 bases). The germline V gene has CDR1 MDHEN and CDR2 SYDVKM. The CDR3 is 14 amino acids. Trimming left V 7 bases short and J 6 bases short, with 16 bases between. In nucleotides, the CDR3 is TGTGCCAGCAAGGGCAGCGGGGGAGTTCAGCCCCAGCATTTT. Residues: CASKGSGGVQPQHF.

The chain is built from TRBV5-6 and TRBJ2-1; 7 nucleotides align to TRBD2. With V trimmed by 4 bases and J by 3 bases, 16 bases remained unmatched. The CDR3 has 18 residues. The germline CDR1 and CDR2 sequences are SGHDT and YYEEEE. CDR3 loop: CASSPESSGAYLYNEQFF. The CDR3 DNA is TGTGCCAGCAGCCCAGAATCCAGCGGGGCTTATCTCTACAATGAGCAGTTCTTC. The complete variable domain, with remaining parts taken from reference TRBV5-6 and TRBJ2-1, reads DAGVTQSPTHLIKTRGQQVTLRCSPKSGHDTVSWYQQALGQGPQFIFQYYEEEERQRGNFPDRFSGHQFPNYSSELNVNALLLGDSALYLCASSPESSGAYLYNEQFFGPGTRLTVL.

The chain combines TRBV27 with TRBJ2-7; TRBD1 agrees at 11 bases. The germline V gene has CDR1 MNHEY and CDR2 SMNVEV (reference sequence). The J segment lost 3 bases and the V segment lost 3 bases, leaving 4 bases of the junction unmatched. The CDR3 runs 15 residues. CDR3 sequence: CASSLPGQGVYEQYF. DNA for the CDR3: TGTGCCAGCAGTTTGCCGGGACAGGGGGTCTACGAGCAGTACTTC.

This clonotype was seen at least ten times. This rearrangement joins TRBV7-9 to TRBJ1-1, with TRBD1 identical over 7 bases. V lost 5 bases to trimming and J lost 4 bases; unmatched junction nucleotides: 10. CDR3 length equals 15 residues. Per germline, CDR1 SEHNR and CDR2 FQNEAQ (reference sequence). The CDR3 protein is CASSRPSRGVTEAFF. CDR3 in DNA: TGTGCCAGCAGCCGTCCGTCCAGGGGGGTCACTGAAGCTTTCTTT.

The sample holds many counts of this clonotype. This sequence joins TRBV27 and TRBJ2-7, with unresolved D. V was cut by 4 bases and J by 2 bases, with 15 bases left in between. Per the germline V gene, CDR1 is MNHEY and CDR2 is SMNVEV (reference sequence). The CDR3 runs to 15 residues. The CDR3, as DNA: TGTGCCAGCAGTTACCTTGGGGATTTGGCCTACGAGCAGTACTTC. Protein sequence: CASSYLGDLAYEQYF.

The sample holds a few counts of this clonotype. The V and J genes are TRBV29-1 and TRBJ2-3, with D hard to call. Trimming removed 3 bases at V and 7 bases at J, with 11 bases between. The CDR3 loop spans 12 amino acids. The germline V gene encodes CDR1 SQVTM and CDR2 ANQGSEA. The DNA of the CDR3 is TGCAGCGTTGATACCGGTTTGTATACGCAGTATTTT. It is translated as CSVDTGLYTQYF.

This clonotype was found a few times. This chain joins TRBV27 and TRBJ1-2; weak D call: TRBD1 (5 bases). With 6 bases removed from V and 13 bases from J, the gap between germline ends came to 24 bases. The CDR3 runs 14 residues. Germline assignment: CDR1 MNHEY and CDR2 SMNVEV (reference sequence). Here the CDR3 reads CASSPRDGGASGTF. CDR3 coding DNA: TGTGCCAGCAGCCCCCGGGACGGAGGTGCCTCCGGCACCTTC.

This rearrangement joins TRBV12-3 or TRBV12-4 to TRBJ2-1; TRBD1 agrees at 12 bases. This CDR3 contains 14 residues. The junction had 3 bases not matched to a gene; V was cut back by 5 bases and J by 7 bases. In DNA, the CDR3 is TGTGCCAGCAGTCCGGGACAGGGGGCGAATGAGCAGTTCTTC. Protein: CASSPGQGANEQFF.

This clonotype was seen ten or more times. V is TRBV3-1 and J is TRBJ2-7; 8 bases align to TRBD2. The length of the CDR3 is 16 residues. Germline assignment: CDR1 LGHDT and CDR2 YNNKEL (reference sequence). With 0 bases clipped from V and 5 bases from J, the junction kept 9 bases outside the gene matches. The CDR3 loop reads CASSQEFTSGSNEQYF. DNA of the CDR3: TGTGCCAGCAGCCAAGAATTCACGAGCGGGAGTAACGAGCAGTACTTC.

This clonotype turned up a few times. The rearrangement joins TRBV27 to TRBJ2-1, with a weak D call TRBD2 (5 bases). The germline V gene encodes CDR1 MNHEY and CDR2 SMNVEV (reference sequence). The CDR3 has 16 amino acids. The V gene lost 7 bases and the J gene lost 3 bases, with 19 bases spanning the gap. The CDR3 is CASTQIRAGGYNEQFF. The CDR3 DNA sequence: TGTGCCAGCACCCAAATCCGGGCGGGCGGCTACAATGAGCAGTTCTTC.

This clonotype was detected many times. The V gene is TRBV4-1, the J gene TRBJ1-5; no reliable D call. Per the germline V gene, CDR1 is MGHRA and CDR2 is YSYEKL. Trimming pared 5 bases from V and 2 bases from J, leaving 10 bases between. The CDR3 totals 14 residues. The CDR3 DNA follows: TGCGCCAGCAGCGCGGGCCCCGGCAATCAGCCCCAGCATTTT. Protein sequence: CASSAGPGNQPQHF.